This TCR beta chain was profiled in a study of T cell responses to AZD1222 COVID-19 vaccine. Study conclusions and caveats: Among vaccine-associated CD4 TCRs, coverage spanned spike, with dominance at 160-218 and 743-854. Nearly half of unique spike-specific TCRs reportedly avoided B.1.351 and B.1.1.7 mutated regions. The study sampled repertoires only after the peak T cell response. There were mostly white British donors and more females than males, and clonal diversity was possibly underestimated.

A note on this clone: Its antigen is currently unknown.

The ends were cut back, 2 bases at V and 5 bases at J, with 9 bases in the middle. The CDR3 spans 13 residues. The germline CDR1 and CDR2 sequences are SGHTA and FQGTGA. Data came from immunoSEQ multiplex PCR; TCRdb stores just in-frame clones and leaves some out. The table includes around 83,000 clones, about 88% detected once. The source of this sequence is an adult in good health. The V gene is TRBV7-3, the J gene TRBJ1-1; D remains ambiguous. The sample in question was peripheral blood, obtained on day 0 of AZD1222 vaccination. CDR3 amino acids: CASSLSWGTEAFF. The CDR3 coding sequence is TGTGCCAGCAGCTTATCTTGGGGAACTGAAGCTTTCTTT.